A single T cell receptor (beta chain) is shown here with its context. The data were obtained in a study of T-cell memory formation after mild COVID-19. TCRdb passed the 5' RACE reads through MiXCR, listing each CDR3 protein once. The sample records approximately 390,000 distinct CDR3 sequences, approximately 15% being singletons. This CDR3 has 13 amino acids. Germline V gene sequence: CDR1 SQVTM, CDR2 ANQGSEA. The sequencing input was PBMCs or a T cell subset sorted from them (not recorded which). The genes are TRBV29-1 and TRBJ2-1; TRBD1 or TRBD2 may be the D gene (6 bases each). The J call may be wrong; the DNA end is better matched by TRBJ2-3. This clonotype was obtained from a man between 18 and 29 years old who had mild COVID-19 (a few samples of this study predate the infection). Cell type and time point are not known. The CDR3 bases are TGCAGCGTTCGGCGGGACATGGCAGATACGCAGTATTTT. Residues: CSVRRDMADTQYF.